In its sample, the clone carrying this T cell receptor beta chain was seen a few times. The CDR3 loop spans 17 amino acids. Germline CDR1 MNHEY, CDR2 SVGEGT. V lost 8 bases and J 0 bases, leaving 20 bases between the germline ends. This entry is derived from a study of regulatory T cells in long-lasting Graves disease. Sequencing libraries for TCR beta were prepared with iRepertoire HTBI primers and Arm-PCR of CDR3 regions. MiXCR, applied by TCRdb to the multiplex PCR reads, yields one record per CDR3 protein. The sample has more than 400,000 distinct CDR3 sequences; roughly 15% are singletons. Time point meaning: newly diagnosed GD, antithyroid drugs for less than 3 months. Preparation of the TCR library used RNA extracted from PBMCs. These data are also associated with another study on T cells in Graves' hyperthyroidism and ophthalmopathy.

The sequencing here drew on peripheral blood mononuclear cells (PBMCs), taken at new diagnosis, from a patient treated with antithyroid drugs. This TCR derives from a man in his forties with Graves disease. The chain recombines TRBV6-2 or TRBV6-3 with TRBJ1-3; D ambiguous. The CDR3 DNA is TGTGCCAGCGGTGACTTATGGGCCGGGAACTCTGGAAACACCATATATTTT. This encodes CASGDLWAGNSGNTIYF.